This T cell receptor (beta chain) was sequenced for a study of blood T cell repertoires in COVID-19. In the study overall: COVID-19 samples from acute and convalescent phases originated in the United States, Italy and Spain. T cells, B-cell-depleted T cells, or PBMCs supplied cDNA or gDNA.

Original methodology: From reference gene primer amplification, estimates of nucleated cell counts were derived. Sequencing was performed with immunoSEQ multiplex PCR; in TCRdb, only in-frame clones are kept and a portion is missing. V and J calls and clone size come straight from that table; D and trimming were deduced from the DNA. Of some 32,000 clones listed, about 86% are singletons. The germline V gene encodes CDR1 WSHSY and CDR2 SAAADI. The CDR3 has 13 residues. V lost 4 bases and J 1 base, leaving 7 bases between the germline ends. The chain combines TRBV10-2 with TRBJ1-1; D is ambiguous. The sequence was collected from a human donor in a cohort sampled during active COVID-19. The source material was peripheral blood. Here the CDR3 reads CASSGRGNTEAFF. The CDR3 DNA sequence: TGCGCCAGCAGTGGTCGGGGGAACACTGAAGCTTTCTTT.